The sequence of this T cell receptor (beta chain) was determined in a study of blood T cell repertoires in COVID-19. CDR3 size: 14 residues. Trimming took 8 bases from V and 0 from J, leaving 14 bases between them. In germline, CDR1 is MNHEY, CDR2 SVGAGI. Method: immunoSEQ multiplex PCR; TCRdb's copy keeps in-frame clones and lacks some. The sample records hundreds of thousands of clones, nearly 90% being singletons. The sample consisted of peripheral blood. The receptor was isolated from a man between 18 and 29 years old with active or convalescent COVID-19. The chain employs TRBV6-5 and TRBJ2-7, with D possibly matching TRBD1 (5 bases). The CDR3 is CASSAGISSYEQYF. Written as DNA, the CDR3 is TGTGCCAGCTCTGCAGGGATCAGCTCCTACGAGCAGTACTTC.